Presented here are 24 T cell receptor beta chains from one specimen sequenced in a study of neoadjuvant anti-PD-1 for oral cavity cancer. TCRdb's copy holds only in-frame clones and misses some; the assay was immunoSEQ multiplex PCR. The sample records around 9,700 clones, more than 45% being singletons. Here the sequenced sample was tumor tissue, taken before nivolumab (anti-PD-1) treatment. The receptors here all came from a person aged 40 to 85 with oral cavity squamous cell carcinoma.

V usage is TRBV18 and J usage is TRBJ2-7; D could derive from TRBD1 or TRBD2 (5 bases each). The V and J ends lost 6 bases and 4 bases respectively, with 16 bases between them. CDR3 length: 14 residues. Germline V gives CDR1 KGHSH, CDR2 LQKENI. This chain's CDR3 is CASSPQGGFYEQYF. CDR3 DNA: TGTGCCAGCTCCCCCCAGGGCGGGTTTTACGAGCAGTACTTC.

The chain combines TRBV28 with TRBJ2-1; TRBD1 matches at 9 bases. With 5 bases clipped from V and 4 bases from J, the junction kept 6 bases outside the gene matches. This CDR3 is 15 amino acids long. In germline, CDR1 is MDHEN, CDR2 SYDVKM. The CDR3 DNA reads as TGTGCCAGCAGTCACCGGGACAGGGTTTACAATGAGCAGTTCTTC. Protein sequence: CASSHRDRVYNEQFF.

The chain joins TRBV11-1 to TRBJ1-6; TRBD1 is a possible D gene (6 bases). The germline V gene encodes CDR1 SGHAT and CDR2 FQDESV (reference sequence). The CDR3 has 18 amino acids. Trimming took 5 bases from V and 5 from J, leaving 22 bases between them. The CDR3 is CASSPEIEPGHHNSPLHF. The CDR3 nucleotides are TGTGCCAGCAGCCCCGAAATAGAACCGGGACACCATAATTCACCCCTCCACTTT.

V and J are TRBV5-4 and TRBJ2-4, with D unclear. The V gene lost 0 bases and the J gene lost 2 bases, with 9 bases spanning the gap. CDR3 length: 15 amino acids. Germline V gene data show CDR1 as SGHNT and CDR2 as YYREEE (reference sequence). The CDR3 reads CASSLGGASKNIQYF. The DNA for the CDR3 is TGTGCCAGCAGCTTGGGCGGCGCTTCCAAAAACATTCAGTACTTC.

The chain uses TRBV7-6 and TRBJ2-3, with 8 bases identical to TRBD1. CDR1 is SGHVS, CDR2 FNYEAQ, per germline. With 3 bases clipped from V and 0 bases from J, the junction kept 11 bases outside the gene matches. This CDR3 comprises 18 residues. This CDR3 reads CASSFGQGAGVSTDTQYF. The CDR3 nucleotides are TGTGCCAGCAGCTTTGGGCAGGGGGCAGGGGTTAGCACAGATACGCAGTATTTT.

The chain combines TRBV25-1 with TRBJ1-1, with TRBD1 matching 9 bases. Germline V CDR1 and CDR2: MGHDK, SYGVNS. Trimming removed 6 bases from V and 1 base from J; junction bases left unmatched: 9. This CDR3 has 16 amino acids. The chain's CDR3 is CASRSTGGWGNTEAFF. In DNA, the CDR3 is TGTGCCAGCAGGTCAACAGGGGGCTGGGGGAACACTGAAGCTTTCTTT.

The CDR3 nucleotides read TGCGCCAGCAGCCAACAGAGGGGGCGGAAGAATGAAAAACTGTTTTTT. This sequence encodes CASSQQRGRKNEKLFF. The rearrangement uses TRBV4-3 and TRBJ1-4; TRBD1 matches 7 bases. Unmatched junction bases numbered 8, after V lost 2 bases and J lost 5 bases. The CDR3 loop spans 16 amino acids. Germline CDR1 is LGHNA and CDR2 is YSLEER.

CDR3 amino acids: CASRAGGDSGNTIYF. CDR3 bases: TGTGCCAGTAGGGCGGGTGGAGACTCTGGAAACACCATATATTTT. The chain combines TRBV19 with TRBJ1-3; no clear D. Trimming took off 6 bases at V and 0 bases at J, with 12 bases between the two ends. Per germline, CDR1 LNHDA and CDR2 SQIVND (reference sequence). The CDR3 loop spans 15 amino acids.

The CDR3 coding sequence is TGTGCCAGCAGCTACGGGATGGGCACCGGGGAGCTGTTTTTT. Amino acid sequence: CASSYGMGTGELFF. J is TRBJ2-2 and V is TRBV5-6; D perhaps matches TRBD2 (5 bases). The CDR3 runs 14 residues. The germline gives CDR1 SGHDT, CDR2 YYEEEE. The V end lost 3 bases, the J end lost 4 bases, and 10 bases lay between the germline ends.

The chain couples TRBV6-6 to TRBJ1-6; D is unclear. V was trimmed by 0 bases and J by 9 bases, leaving 12 bases between them. Germline values: CDR1 MNHNY, CDR2 SVGAGI (reference sequence). The CDR3 runs 15 residues. The CDR3 sequence is CASSYSAKPGSPLHF. The CDR3 DNA sequence: TGTGCCAGCAGTTACTCGGCAAAGCCGGGTTCACCCCTCCACTTT.

The sample holds one count of this clone. The chain has TRBV5-1 and TRBJ2-2, with TRBD1 matching 9 bases. The CDR3 has 16 residues. V dropped 5 bases and J dropped 2; count of bases not matched to a gene: 7. CDR1 and CDR2 from the germline V gene are SGHRS and YFSETQ. The CDR3 nucleotides are TGCGCCAGCAGTCACGGGACAGGGATAAACACCGGGGAGCTGTTTTTT. Amino acids: CASSHGTGINTGELFF. The variable domain in full, completed from reference TRBV5-1 and TRBJ2-2, reads KAGVTQTPRYLIKTRGQQVTLSCSPISGHRSVSWYQQTPGQGLQFLFEYFSETQRNKGNFPGRFSGRQFSNSRSEMNVSTLELGDSALYLCASSHGTGINTGELFFGEGSRLTVL.

The CDR3 here is CAITPDRDYGYTF. The CDR3 nucleotides read TGTGCCATCACCCCGGACAGGGACTATGGCTACACCTTC. The chain recombines TRBV10-3 with TRBJ1-2, with 8 bases that match TRBD1. This CDR3 contains 13 residues. V shed 7 bases, J shed 3 bases, and the junction held 4 bases outside the gene matches. Germline V gives CDR1 ENHRY, CDR2 SYGVKD.

The CDR3 reads CASSRTSGGNEQFF. The CDR3 DNA reads TGCGCCAGCAGTCGGACTAGCGGGGGGAATGAGCAGTTCTTC. The chain uses TRBV10-1 and TRBJ2-1, with 14 bases fitting TRBD2. Germline CDR1 reads WNHNN; CDR2 reads SYGVQD (reference sequence). V shed 5 bases and J 7 bases; nucleotides not matched to a gene: 1. This CDR3 has 14 amino acids.

This clone was seen a handful of times. The chain combines TRBV12-5 with TRBJ2-1; either TRBD1 or TRBD2 may fit D (5 bases each). This CDR3 contains 14 residues. The germline CDR1 and CDR2 sequences are LGHNT and FRNRAP. V shed 3 bases and J shed 4 bases, with 10 bases lying between them. The CDR3 coding sequence is TGTGCTAGTGGTTTCGAGGGGCCGTACAATGAGCAGTTCTTC. Translating it yields CASGFEGPYNEQFF.

The V gene is TRBV28, the J gene TRBJ1-5, with D possibly being TRBD1 (5 bases). This CDR3 is built from 16 residues. Trimming shortened V by 3 bases and J by 2 bases, and 14 bases separated the two germline ends. Germline CDR1 and CDR2: MDHEN and SYDVKM. For the CDR3, the DNA is TGTGCCAGCAGTTTTCTATTGGGAGGGGGCAATCAGCCCCAGCATTTT. It translates to CASSFLLGGGNQPQHF.

The chain joins TRBV6-5 to TRBJ1-2; a possible D gene is TRBD1 (6 bases). The CDR3 length is 13 residues. Trimming cost V 6 bases and J 4 bases, with 12 bases left between them. CDR1 and CDR2 (germline): MNHEY, SVGAGI. CDR3 protein: CASSLRGAYGYTF. DNA for the CDR3: TGTGCCAGCAGCCTACGGGGGGCCTATGGCTACACCTTC.

This clone has a handful of counts. This chain links TRBV5-1 with TRBJ1-6; no reliable D call. Trimming pared 4 bases from V and 10 bases from J, leaving 15 bases between. Looked up from germline, CDR1 is SGHRS and CDR2 is YFSETQ. The CDR3 extends over 14 amino acids. CDR3 residues: CASSLGEIGSPLHF. CDR3 sequence (DNA): TGCGCCAGCAGCCTGGGTGAGATTGGGTCACCCCTCCACTTT.

The count of this clone is one. The chain combines TRBV6-5 with TRBJ2-7, with D unresolved. Germline V gene data show CDR1 as MNHEY and CDR2 as SVGAGI. V was trimmed by 0 bases and J by 3 bases, leaving 15 bases between them. This CDR3 spans 16 amino acids. CDR3 in DNA: TGTGCCAGCAGTTACTCGAAGAGCCCGCTACTCTACGAGCAGTACTTC. Its protein product is CASSYSKSPLLYEQYF.

The chain combines TRBV9 with TRBJ2-7, with 8 nucleotides matching TRBD2. Germline-derived CDR1 and CDR2 are SGDLS and YYNGEE. There are 16 residues in the CDR3. V was clipped by 0 bases and J by 3 bases; unmatched bases: 8. The CDR3 nucleotides read TGTGCCAGCAGCGTAGGGCTCAGCGGGGGAGTCTACGAGCAGTACTTC. As protein: CASSVGLSGGVYEQYF.

This clone was recorded once. The gene calls are TRBV9 and TRBJ2-1; tentative D call: TRBD1 (5 bases). Germline loops: CDR1 SGDLS, CDR2 YYNGEE. CDR3 length equals 13 residues. Trimming pared 4 bases from V and 6 bases from J, leaving 11 bases between. In DNA form, the CDR3 reads TGTGCCAGCAGCTCTCAGACAGTCAATGAGCAGTTCTTC. Its protein is CASSSQTVNEQFF.

The rearrangement joins TRBV6-1 to TRBJ1-2, with 8 positions matching TRBD1. The J segment lost 7 bases and the V segment lost 5 bases, leaving 6 bases of the junction unmatched. The CDR3 totals 13 residues. The germline CDR1 and CDR2 sequences are MNHNS and SASEGT. CDR3 bases: TGTGCCAGCAGTCTGGACAGGGTTATTGGCTACACCTTC. Its protein is CASSLDRVIGYTF.

The chain is built from TRBV7-2 and TRBJ1-2; D might be TRBD1 (5 bases). V lost 4 bases to trimming and J lost 4 bases, with 13 bases between them. Germline CDR1 and CDR2: SGHTA and FQGNSA. CDR3 length equals 14 residues. The CDR3 DNA follows: TGTGCCAGCAGCTCAAGCGGGGGGACCTATGGCTACACCTTC. It encodes CASSSSGGTYGYTF.

The rearrangement joins TRBV5-5 to TRBJ1-3; 10 bases align to TRBD1. The CDR3 totals 19 residues. In germline, CDR1 is SGHKS, CDR2 YYEKEE (reference sequence). Losses at the gene ends were 4 bases for V and 5 bases for J; bases not matched to a gene: 18. The CDR3 protein is CASSPAGQGTTGWRNTIYF. CDR3 bases: TGTGCCAGCAGCCCGGCGGGACAGGGGACCACTGGCTGGAGAAACACCATATATTTT.

This chain uses TRBV6-5 with TRBJ2-2; the D gene could be TRBD1 or TRBD2 (5 bases each). Germline V lookup: CDR1 MNHEY, CDR2 SVGAGI. Trimming removed 6 bases at V and 1 base at J, with 9 bases between. The CDR3 has 14 amino acids. The CDR3 spells CASSRDGNTGELFF. The CDR3 bases are TGTGCCAGCAGCCGGGACGGGAACACCGGGGAGCTGTTTTTT.